This T cell receptor beta chain emerged from a study of identical twins. A single record per CDR3 protein comes from TCRdb applying MiXCR to the 5' RACE reads. This repertoire shows approximately 670,000 distinct CDR3 sequences, roughly 6% found once; its top ten account for around 2%. The CDR3 loop spans 17 amino acids. Germline V lookup: CDR1 DFQATT, CDR2 SNEGSKA (reference sequence). V lost 0 bases and J lost 4; bases outside the gene matches: 8. The specimen was naive T cells sorted from blood. The sequence came from a man aged 18 to 35 in good health. The chain combines TRBV20-1 with TRBJ2-1, with TRBD2 matching over 11 bases. The CDR3 is CSARDLQTSGMYNEQFF. CDR3 DNA sequence: TGCAGTGCTAGAGATTTGCAGACTAGCGGGATGTACAATGAGCAGTTCTTC.